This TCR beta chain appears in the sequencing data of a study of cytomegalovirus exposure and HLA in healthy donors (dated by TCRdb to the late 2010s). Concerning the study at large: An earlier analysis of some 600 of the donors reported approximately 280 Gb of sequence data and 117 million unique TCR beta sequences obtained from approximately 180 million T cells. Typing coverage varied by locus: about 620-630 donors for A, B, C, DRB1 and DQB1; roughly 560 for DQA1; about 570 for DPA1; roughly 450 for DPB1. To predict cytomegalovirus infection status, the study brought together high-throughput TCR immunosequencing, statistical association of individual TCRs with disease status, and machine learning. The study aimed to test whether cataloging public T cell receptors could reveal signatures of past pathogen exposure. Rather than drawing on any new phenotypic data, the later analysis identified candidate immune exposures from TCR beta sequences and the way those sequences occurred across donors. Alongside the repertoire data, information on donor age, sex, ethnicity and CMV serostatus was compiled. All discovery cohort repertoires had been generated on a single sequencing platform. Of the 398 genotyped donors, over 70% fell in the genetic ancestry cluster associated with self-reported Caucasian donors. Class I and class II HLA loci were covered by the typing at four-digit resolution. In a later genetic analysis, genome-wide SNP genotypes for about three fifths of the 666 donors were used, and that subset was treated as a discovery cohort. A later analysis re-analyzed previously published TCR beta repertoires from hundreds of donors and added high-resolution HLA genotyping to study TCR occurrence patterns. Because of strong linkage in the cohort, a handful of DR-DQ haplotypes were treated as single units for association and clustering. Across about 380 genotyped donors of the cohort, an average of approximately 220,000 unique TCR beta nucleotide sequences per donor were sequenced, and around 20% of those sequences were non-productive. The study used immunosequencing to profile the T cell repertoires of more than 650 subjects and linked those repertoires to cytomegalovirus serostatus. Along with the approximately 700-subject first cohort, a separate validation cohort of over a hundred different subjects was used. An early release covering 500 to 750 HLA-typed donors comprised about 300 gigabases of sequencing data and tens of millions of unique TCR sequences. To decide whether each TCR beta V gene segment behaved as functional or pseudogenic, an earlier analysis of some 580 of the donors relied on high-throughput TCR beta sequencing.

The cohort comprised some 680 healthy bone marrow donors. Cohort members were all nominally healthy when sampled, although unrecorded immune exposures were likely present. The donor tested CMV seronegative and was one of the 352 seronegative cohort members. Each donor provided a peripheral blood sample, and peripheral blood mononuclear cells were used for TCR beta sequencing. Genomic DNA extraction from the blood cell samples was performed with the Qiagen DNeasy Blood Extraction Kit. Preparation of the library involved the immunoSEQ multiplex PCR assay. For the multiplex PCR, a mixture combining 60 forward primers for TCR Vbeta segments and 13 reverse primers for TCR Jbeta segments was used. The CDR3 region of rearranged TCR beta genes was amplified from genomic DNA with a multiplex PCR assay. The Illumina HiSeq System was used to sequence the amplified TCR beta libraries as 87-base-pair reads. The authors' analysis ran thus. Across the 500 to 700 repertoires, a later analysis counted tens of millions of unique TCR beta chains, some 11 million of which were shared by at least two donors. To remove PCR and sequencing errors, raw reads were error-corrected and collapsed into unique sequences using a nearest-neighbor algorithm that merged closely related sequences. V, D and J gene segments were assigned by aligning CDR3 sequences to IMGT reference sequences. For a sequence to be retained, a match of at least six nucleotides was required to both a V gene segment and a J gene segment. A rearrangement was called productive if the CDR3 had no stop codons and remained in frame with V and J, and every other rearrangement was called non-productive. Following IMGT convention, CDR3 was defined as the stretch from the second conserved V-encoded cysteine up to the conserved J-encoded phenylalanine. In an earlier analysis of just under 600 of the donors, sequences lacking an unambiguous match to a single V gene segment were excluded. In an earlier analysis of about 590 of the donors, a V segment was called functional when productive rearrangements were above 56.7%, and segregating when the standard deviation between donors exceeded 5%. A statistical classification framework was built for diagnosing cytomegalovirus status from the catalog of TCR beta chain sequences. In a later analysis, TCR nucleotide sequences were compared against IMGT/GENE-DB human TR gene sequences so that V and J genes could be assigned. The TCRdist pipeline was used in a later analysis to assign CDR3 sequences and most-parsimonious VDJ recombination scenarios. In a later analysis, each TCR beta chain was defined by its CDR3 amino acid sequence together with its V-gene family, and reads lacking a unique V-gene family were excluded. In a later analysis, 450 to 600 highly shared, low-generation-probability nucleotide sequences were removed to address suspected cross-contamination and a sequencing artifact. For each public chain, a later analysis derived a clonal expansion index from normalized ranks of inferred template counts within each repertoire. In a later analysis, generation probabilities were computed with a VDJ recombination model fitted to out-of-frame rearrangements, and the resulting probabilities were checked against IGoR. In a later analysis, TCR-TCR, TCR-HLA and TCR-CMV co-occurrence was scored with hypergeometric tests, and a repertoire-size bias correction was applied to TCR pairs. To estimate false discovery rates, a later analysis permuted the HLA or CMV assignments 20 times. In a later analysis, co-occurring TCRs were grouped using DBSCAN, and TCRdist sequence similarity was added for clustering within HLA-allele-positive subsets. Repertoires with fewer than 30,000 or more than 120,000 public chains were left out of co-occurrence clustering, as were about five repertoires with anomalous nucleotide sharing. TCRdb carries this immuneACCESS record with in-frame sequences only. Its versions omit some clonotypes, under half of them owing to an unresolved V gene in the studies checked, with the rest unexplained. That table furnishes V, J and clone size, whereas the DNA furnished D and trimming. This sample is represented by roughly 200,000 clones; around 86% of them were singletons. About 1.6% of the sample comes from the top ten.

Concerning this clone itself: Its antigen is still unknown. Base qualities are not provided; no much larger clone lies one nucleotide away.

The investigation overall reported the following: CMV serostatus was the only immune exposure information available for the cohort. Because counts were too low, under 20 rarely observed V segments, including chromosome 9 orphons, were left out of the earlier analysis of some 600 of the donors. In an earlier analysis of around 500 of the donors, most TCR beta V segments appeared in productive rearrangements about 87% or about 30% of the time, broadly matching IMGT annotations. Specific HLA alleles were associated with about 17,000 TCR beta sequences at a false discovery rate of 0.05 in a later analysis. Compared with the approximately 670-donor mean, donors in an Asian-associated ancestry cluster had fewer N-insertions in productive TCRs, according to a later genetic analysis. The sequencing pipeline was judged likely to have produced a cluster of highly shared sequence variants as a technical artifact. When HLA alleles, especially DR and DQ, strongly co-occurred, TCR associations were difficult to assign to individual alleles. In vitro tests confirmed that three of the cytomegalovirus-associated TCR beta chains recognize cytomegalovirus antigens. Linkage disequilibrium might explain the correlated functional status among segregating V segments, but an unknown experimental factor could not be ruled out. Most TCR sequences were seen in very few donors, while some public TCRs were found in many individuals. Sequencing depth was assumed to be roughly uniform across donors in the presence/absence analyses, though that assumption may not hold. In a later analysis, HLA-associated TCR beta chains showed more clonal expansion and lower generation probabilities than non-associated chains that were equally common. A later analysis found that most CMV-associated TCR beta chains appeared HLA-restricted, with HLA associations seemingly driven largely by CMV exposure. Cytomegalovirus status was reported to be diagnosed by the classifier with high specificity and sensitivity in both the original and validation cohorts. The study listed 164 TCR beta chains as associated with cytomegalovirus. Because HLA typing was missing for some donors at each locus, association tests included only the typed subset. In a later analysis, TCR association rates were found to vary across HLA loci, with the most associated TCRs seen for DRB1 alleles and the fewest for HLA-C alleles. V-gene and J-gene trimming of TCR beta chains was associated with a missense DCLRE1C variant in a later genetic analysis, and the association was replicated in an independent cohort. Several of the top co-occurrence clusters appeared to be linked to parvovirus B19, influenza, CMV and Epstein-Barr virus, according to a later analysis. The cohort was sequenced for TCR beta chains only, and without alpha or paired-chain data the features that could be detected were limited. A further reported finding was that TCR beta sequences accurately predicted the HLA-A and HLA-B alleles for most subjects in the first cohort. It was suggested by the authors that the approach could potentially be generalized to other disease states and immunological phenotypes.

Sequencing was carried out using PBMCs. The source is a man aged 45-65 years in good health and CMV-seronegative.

The bases read TGCGCCAGCAGCTGGGGACAGACGAACACTGAAGCTTTCTTT. This gives the protein CASSWGQTNTEAFF. Recombination linked TRBV5-1 to TRBJ1-1; 7 central bases correspond to TRBD1. The CDR3 covers 14 residues, taking in both the cysteine and the phenylalanine. Just CDR3 DNA is preserved here, 42 bases in frame from base 1. V trim: 3 bases; J trim: 1 base; unmatched bases: 3. The germline V gene sets CDR1 to SGHRS and CDR2 to YFSETQ.